Listed here is a single T cell receptor (beta chain). The data derive from a study of cytomegalovirus exposure and HLA in healthy donors. With 60 Vbeta and 13 Jbeta primers, the PCR was carried out. This table comes from immunoSEQ multiplex PCR, and its TCRdb copy is limited to in-frame clones, with some not included. Among 130,000 to 150,000 clones listed, about four fifths were seen once. CDR1 SGHRS and CDR2 YFSETQ come from the germline V gene. The CDR3 sequence is 13 residues long. The V end was cut by 4 bases, the J end by 4 bases, with 11 bases between. Sample: PBMCs. V and J are TRBV5-1 and TRBJ2-5, with D hard to call. The clonotype originates from a male donor in good health and CMV-seronegative. CDR3 sequence (DNA): TGCGCCAGCAGCGCCAACAGCCCAGAGACCCAGTACTTC. It specifies CASSANSPETQYF.